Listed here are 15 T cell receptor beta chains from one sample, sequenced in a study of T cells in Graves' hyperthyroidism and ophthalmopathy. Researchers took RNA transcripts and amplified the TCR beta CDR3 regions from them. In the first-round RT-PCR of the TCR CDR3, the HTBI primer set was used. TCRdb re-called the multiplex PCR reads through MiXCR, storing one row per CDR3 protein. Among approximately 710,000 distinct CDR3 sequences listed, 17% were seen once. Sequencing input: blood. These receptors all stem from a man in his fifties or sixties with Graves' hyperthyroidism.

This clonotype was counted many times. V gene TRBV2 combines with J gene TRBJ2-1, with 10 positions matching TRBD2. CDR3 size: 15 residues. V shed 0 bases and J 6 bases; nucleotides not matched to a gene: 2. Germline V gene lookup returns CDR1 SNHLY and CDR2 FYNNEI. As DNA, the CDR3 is TGTGCCAGCAGTGAAGCGTTAGCGGGAGGCAATGAGCAGTTCTTC. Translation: CASSEALAGGNEQFF. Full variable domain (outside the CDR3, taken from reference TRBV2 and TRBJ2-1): EPEVTQTPSHQVTQMGQEVILRCVPISNHLYFYWYRQILGQKVEFLVSFYNNEISEKSEIFDDQFSVERPDGSNFTLKIRSTKLEDSAMYFCASSEALAGGNEQFFGPGTRLTVL.

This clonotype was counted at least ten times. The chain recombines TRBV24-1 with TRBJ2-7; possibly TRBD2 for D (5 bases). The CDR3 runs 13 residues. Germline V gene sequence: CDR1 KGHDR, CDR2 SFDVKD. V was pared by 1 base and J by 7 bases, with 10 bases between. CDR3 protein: CATSDFEDSEQYF. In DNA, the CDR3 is TGTGCCACCAGTGATTTCGAGGACTCAGAGCAGTACTTC.

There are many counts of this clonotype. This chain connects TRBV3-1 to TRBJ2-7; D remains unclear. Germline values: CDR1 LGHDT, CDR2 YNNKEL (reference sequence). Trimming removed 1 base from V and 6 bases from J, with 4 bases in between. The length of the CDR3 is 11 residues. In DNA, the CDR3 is TGTGCCAGCAGCCAAGGGATCGAGCAGTACTTC. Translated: CASSQGIEQYF.

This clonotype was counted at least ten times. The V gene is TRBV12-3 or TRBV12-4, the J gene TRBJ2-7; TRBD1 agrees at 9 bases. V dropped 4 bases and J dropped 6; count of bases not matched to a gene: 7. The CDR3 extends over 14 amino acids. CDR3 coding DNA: TGTGCCAGCAGTTCCGGGACAGGGTATCTCGAGCAGTACTTC. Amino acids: CASSSGTGYLEQYF.

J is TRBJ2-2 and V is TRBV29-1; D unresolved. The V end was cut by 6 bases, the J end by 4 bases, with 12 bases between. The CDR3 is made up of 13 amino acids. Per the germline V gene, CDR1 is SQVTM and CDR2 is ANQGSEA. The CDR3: CSVLGLGTGELFF. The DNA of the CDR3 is TGCAGCGTGCTTGGTTTGGGCACCGGGGAGCTGTTTTTT.

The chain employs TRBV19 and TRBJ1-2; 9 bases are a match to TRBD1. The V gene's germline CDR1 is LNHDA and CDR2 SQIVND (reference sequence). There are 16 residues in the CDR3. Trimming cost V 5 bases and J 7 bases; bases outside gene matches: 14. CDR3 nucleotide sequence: TGTGCCAGTAGTCTCCGGGACAGGGCCCTAACTGGTGGCTACACCTTC. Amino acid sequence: CASSLRDRALTGGYTF.

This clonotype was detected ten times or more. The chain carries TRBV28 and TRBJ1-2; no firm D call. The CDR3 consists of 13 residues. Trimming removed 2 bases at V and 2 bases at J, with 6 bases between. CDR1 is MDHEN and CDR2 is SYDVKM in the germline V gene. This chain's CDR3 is CASSLPQNYGYTF. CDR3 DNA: TGTGCCAGCAGTTTACCCCAGAACTATGGCTACACCTTC.

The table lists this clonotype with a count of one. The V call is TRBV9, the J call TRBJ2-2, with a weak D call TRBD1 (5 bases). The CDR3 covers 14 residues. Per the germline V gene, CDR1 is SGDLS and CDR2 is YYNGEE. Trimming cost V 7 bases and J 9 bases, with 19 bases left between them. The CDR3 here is CASGPGASPRELFF. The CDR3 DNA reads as TGTGCCAGCGGCCCTGGGGCTTCTCCCCGGGAGCTGTTTTTT.

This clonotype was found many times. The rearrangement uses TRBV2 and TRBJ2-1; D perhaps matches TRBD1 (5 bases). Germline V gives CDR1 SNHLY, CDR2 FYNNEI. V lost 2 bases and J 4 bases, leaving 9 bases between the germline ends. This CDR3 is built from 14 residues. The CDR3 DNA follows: TGTGCCAGCAGTGAAAGGGCAGGGTACAATGAGCAGTTCTTC. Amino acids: CASSERAGYNEQFF.

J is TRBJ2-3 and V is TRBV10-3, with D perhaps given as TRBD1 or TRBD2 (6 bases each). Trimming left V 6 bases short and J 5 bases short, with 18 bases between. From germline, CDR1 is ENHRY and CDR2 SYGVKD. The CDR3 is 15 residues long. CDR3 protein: CAIRRFGGEVDTQYF. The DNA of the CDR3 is TGTGCCATCAGGCGATTCGGGGGCGAGGTAGATACGCAGTATTTT.

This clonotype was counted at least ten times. This chain's CDR3 is CASSSGPGLAGVWINEQFF. CDR3 sequence (DNA): TGTGCCAGCAGCTCTGGGCCGGGACTAGCGGGAGTCTGGATCAATGAGCAGTTCTTC. The genes are TRBV7-9 and TRBJ2-1; the match to TRBD2 covers 14 bases. Germline CDR1 SEHNR, CDR2 FQNEAQ (reference sequence). V dropped 4 bases and J dropped 6; count of bases not matched to a gene: 14. This CDR3 spans 19 amino acids.

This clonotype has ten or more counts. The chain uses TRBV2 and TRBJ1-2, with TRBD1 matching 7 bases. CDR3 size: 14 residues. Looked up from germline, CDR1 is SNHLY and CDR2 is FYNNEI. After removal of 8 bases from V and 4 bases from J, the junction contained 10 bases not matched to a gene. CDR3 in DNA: TGTGCCAGCGGGGGGACAGCCTCTCCCTATGGCTACACCTTC. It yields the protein CASGGTASPYGYTF. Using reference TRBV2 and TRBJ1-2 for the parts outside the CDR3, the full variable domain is EPEVTQTPSHQVTQMGQEVILRCVPISNHLYFYWYRQILGQKVEFLVSFYNNEISEKSEIFDDQFSVERPDGSNFTLKIRSTKLEDSAMYFCASGGTASPYGYTFGSGTRLTVV.

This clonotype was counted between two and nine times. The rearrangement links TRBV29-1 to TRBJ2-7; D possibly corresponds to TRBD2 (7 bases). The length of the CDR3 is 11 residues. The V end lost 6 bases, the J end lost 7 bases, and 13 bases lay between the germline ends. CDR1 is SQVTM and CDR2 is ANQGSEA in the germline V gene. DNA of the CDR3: TGCAGCGTGGGGGGGGCGGGGGAGCAGTACTTC. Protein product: CSVGGAGEQYF.

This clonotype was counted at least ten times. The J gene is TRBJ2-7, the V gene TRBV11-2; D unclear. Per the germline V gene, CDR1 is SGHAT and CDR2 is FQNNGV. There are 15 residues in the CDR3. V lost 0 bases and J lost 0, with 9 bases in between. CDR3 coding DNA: TGTGCCAGCAGCTTAGACTACCTGAACTCCTACGAGCAGTACTTC. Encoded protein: CASSLDYLNSYEQYF.

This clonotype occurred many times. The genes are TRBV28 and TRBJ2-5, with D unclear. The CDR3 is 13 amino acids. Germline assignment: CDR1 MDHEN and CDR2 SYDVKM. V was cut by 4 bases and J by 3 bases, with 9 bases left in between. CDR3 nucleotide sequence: TGTGCCAGCAGTTCGCCAGCCAAAGAGACCCAGTACTTC. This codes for CASSSPAKETQYF.